This T cell receptor (beta chain) was recovered during a study of neurological immune-mediated disorders. Study observations and caveats: HTLV-1-associated myelopathy led in TCR clonal expansion, while multiple sclerosis ranked lowest, below healthy controls. For the multiple sclerosis repertoire cluster, an association with any clinical or MRI feature was absent. CDR3 amino acid sequences of expanded clones were not shared across subjects, a result suggesting private repertoires in all groups.

Time point denoted: longitudinal time-point 3. For this clonotype: Its target is not known.

Over 200 million TCR-beta sequences from 15-18 subjects were obtained in each sequencing run. Each CDR3 protein gets one entry after TCRdb re-called the 5' RACE reads with MiXCR. The sample has approximately 80,000 distinct CDR3 sequences, roughly 4.5% seen once. Germline V gene sequence: CDR1 SGHKS, CDR2 YYEKEE (reference sequence). The CDR3 loop spans 15 amino acids. Trimming cost V 5 bases and J 3 bases; bases outside gene matches: 7. Sequenced: PBMCs. The receptor was derived from an older woman with multiple sclerosis. The rearrangement joins TRBV5-5 to TRBJ2-7; 11 bases map to TRBD1. CDR3 sequence: CASRRGQGEFYEQYF. The CDR3 DNA is TGTGCCAGCAGAAGGGGACAGGGGGAATTCTACGAGCAGTACTTC. Supplemented by reference TRBV5-5 and TRBJ2-7, the full variable domain reads DAGVTQSPTHLIKTRGQQVTLRCSPISGHKSVSWYQQVLGQGPQFIFQYYEKEERGRGNFPDRFSARQFPNYSSELNVNALLLGDSALYLCASRRGQGEFYEQYFGPGTRLTVT.